This section outlines one TCR beta chain sequence together with its context. The data stem from a study of shared clonotypes between healthy human individuals. The table came from immunoSEQ multiplex PCR; TCRdb's copy has only in-frame clones and leaves some out. The table shows millions of clones, with more than 80% occurring only once. The TCR sequence derives from a man in his late teens or twenties in good health. Some clones in this sample may be carry-over from other donors' samples. Sequencing used naive CD4+ T cells from PBMCs. Subset denoted: CD45RA+ positively selected.

The CDR3 coding sequence is TGTGCCAGCAGCTTACAGGGGCGGCGGAATCAGCCCCAGCATTTT. This sequence encodes CASSLQGRRNQPQHF. The chain joins TRBV7-2 to TRBJ1-5, with D perhaps TRBD1 (6 bases). The CDR3 has 15 residues. V was cut by 2 bases and J by 4 bases, with 12 bases left in between. Germline V lookup: CDR1 SGHTA, CDR2 FQGNSA.